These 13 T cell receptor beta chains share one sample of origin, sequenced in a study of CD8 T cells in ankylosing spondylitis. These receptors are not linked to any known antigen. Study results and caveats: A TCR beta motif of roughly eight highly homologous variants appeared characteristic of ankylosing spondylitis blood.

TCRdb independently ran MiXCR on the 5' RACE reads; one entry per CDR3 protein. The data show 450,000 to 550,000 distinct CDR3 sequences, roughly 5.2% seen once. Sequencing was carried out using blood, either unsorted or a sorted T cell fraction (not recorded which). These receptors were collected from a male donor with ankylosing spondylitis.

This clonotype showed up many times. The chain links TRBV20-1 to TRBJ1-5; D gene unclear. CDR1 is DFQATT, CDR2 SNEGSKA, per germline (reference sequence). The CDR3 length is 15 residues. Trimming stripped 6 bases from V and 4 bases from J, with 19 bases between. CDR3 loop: CSAELREVGNQPQHF. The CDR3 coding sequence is TGCAGTGCCGAACTTAGGGAGGTGGGAAATCAGCCCCAGCATTTT.

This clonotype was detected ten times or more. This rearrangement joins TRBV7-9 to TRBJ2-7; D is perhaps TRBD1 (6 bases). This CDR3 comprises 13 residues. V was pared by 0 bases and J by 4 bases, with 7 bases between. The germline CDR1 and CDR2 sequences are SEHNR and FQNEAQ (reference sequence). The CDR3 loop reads CASSLAGQYEQYF. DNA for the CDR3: TGTGCCAGCAGCTTAGCCGGACAGTACGAGCAGTACTTC.

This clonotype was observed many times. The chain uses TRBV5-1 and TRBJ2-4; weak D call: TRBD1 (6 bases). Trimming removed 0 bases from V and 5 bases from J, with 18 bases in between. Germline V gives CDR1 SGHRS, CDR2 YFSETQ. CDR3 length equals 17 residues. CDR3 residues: CASSLGAPQGRENIQYF. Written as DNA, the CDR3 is TGCGCCAGCAGCTTGGGGGCCCCACAGGGCAGGGAAAACATTCAGTACTTC. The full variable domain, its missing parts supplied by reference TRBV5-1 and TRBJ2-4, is KAGVTQTPRYLIKTRGQQVTLSCSPISGHRSVSWYQQTPGQGLQFLFEYFSETQRNKGNFPGRFSGRQFSNSRSEMNVSTLELGDSALYLCASSLGAPQGRENIQYFGAGTRLSVL.

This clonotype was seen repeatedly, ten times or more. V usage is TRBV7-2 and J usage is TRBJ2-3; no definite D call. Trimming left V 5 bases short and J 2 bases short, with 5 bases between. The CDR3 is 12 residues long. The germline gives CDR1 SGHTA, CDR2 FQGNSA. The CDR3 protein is CASSAFTDTQYF. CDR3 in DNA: TGTGCCAGCAGCGCCTTCACAGATACGCAGTATTTT.

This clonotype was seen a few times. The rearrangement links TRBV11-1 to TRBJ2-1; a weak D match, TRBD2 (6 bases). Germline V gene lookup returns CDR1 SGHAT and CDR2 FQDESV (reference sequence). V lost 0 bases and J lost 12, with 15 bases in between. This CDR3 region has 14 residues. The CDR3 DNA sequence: TGTGCCAGCAGCTTAGCGGGCTGGACTAATTTGCAGTTCTTC. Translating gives CASSLAGWTNLQFF.

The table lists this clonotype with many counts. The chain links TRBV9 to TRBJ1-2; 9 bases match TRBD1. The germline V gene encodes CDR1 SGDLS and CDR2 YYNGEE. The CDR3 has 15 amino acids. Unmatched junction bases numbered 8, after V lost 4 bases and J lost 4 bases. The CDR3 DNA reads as TGTGCCAGCAGCTTCACCGGGACAGGGACCTATGGCTACACCTTC. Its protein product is CASSFTGTGTYGYTF. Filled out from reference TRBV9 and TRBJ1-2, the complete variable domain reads DSGVTQTPKHLITATGQRVTLRCSPRSGDLSVYWYQQSLDQGLQFLIQYYNGEERAKGNILERFSAQQFPDLHSELNLSSLELGDSALYFCASSFTGTGTYGYTFGSGTRLTVV.

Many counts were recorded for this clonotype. In DNA form, the CDR3 reads TGTGCCAGCAGCCAAGATCGAGTGCACGAGCAGTACTTC. Its protein is CASSQDRVHEQYF. J is TRBJ2-7 and V is TRBV4-2; D remains ambiguous. V lost 0 bases and J 5 bases, leaving 8 bases between the germline ends. The CDR3 covers 13 residues. The germline V gene encodes CDR1 LGHNA and CDR2 YNFKEQ.

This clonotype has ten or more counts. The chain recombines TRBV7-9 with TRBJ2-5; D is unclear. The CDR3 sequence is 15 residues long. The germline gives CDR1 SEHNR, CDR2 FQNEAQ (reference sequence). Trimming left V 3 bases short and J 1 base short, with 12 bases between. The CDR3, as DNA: TGTGCCAGCAGCTTTGTTTTGGCAGGCCAAGAGACCCAGTACTTC. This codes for CASSFVLAGQETQYF.

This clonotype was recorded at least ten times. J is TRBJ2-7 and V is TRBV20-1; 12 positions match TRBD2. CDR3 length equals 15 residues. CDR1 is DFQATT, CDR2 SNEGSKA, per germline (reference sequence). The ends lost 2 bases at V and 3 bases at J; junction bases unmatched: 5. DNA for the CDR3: TGCAGTGCTAGACCACCGGGACTAGCGGGCTACGAGCAGTACTTC. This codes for CSARPPGLAGYEQYF.

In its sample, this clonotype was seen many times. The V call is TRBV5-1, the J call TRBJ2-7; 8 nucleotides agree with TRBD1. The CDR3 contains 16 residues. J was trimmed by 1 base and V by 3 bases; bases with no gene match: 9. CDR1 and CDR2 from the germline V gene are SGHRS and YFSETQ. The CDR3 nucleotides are TGCGCCAGCAGCTCCAAGGCAGGGGGCGAATCCTACGAGCAGTACTTC. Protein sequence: CASSSKAGGESYEQYF. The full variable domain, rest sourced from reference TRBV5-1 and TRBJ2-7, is KAGVTQTPRYLIKTRGQQVTLSCSPISGHRSVSWYQQTPGQGLQFLFEYFSETQRNKGNFPGRFSGRQFSNSRSEMNVSTLELGDSALYLCASSSKAGGESYEQYFGPGTRLTVT.

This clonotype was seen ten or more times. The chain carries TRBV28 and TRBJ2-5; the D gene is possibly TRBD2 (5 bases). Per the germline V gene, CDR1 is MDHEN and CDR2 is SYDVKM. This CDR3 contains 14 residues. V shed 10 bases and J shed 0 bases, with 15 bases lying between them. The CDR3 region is CATALTTNQETQYF. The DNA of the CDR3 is TGTGCCACCGCATTGACTACCAACCAAGAGACCCAGTACTTC.

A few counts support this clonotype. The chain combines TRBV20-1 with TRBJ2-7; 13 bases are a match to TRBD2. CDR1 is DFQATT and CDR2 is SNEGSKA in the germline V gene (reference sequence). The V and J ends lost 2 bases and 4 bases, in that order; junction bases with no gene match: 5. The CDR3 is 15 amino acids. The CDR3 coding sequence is TGCAGTGCTAGAACTAGCGGGAGGGGGGTTTACGAGCAGTACTTC. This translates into CSARTSGRGVYEQYF.

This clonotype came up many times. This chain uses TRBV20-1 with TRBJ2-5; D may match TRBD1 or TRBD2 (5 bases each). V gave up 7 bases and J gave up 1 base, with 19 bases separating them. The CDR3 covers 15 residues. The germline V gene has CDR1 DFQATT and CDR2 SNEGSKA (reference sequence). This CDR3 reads CSDRRDVSRQETQYF. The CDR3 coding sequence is TGCAGTGACCGTCGGGACGTAAGCCGCCAAGAGACCCAGTACTTC.